Below, one TCR beta chain is given with its context. The junction had 6 bases not matched to a gene; V was cut back by 0 bases and J by 6 bases. The V gene's germline CDR1 is SGHTA and CDR2 FQGNSA. The CDR3 consists of 16 residues. This sample is drawn from a study of HIV-infected patients and healthy controls. TCRdb re-derived calls from the 5' RACE reads in MiXCR, one entry per CDR3 protein. The sample includes around 64,000 distinct CDR3 sequences, around 17% seen only once; the top ten take approximately 5%. J is TRBJ2-1 and V is TRBV7-2; 9 positions agree with TRBD1. The origin of this receptor is a human donor in good health. Material: CD4+ T cells from blood. This CDR3 is CASSLAGQGSANEQFF. CDR3 in DNA: TGTGCCAGCAGCTTAGCCGGACAGGGGTCAGCCAATGAGCAGTTCTTC.